The sequence of this T cell receptor (beta chain) was determined in a study of blood T cell repertoires in COVID-19. Germline CDR1 SEHNR, CDR2 FQNEAQ (reference sequence). The CDR3 has 18 residues. The trim removed 4 bases at V and 0 bases at J, leaving 9 bases unmatched. Method: immunoSEQ multiplex PCR; TCRdb's copy keeps in-frame clones and lacks some. The sample comprises 350,000 or so clones, about 92% of which are singletons, and under 20% rests with the top ten. This sequence joins TRBV7-9 and TRBJ2-6; TRBD2 matches at 7 bases. The sequenced sample consisted of PBMCs or T cells enriched from blood (not recorded which). The TCR comes from a woman aged 25 to 39 who had recovered from COVID-19. CDR3 sequence: CASSSPGGGASGANVLTF. CDR3 coding DNA: TGTGCCAGCAGCTCACCTGGGGGGGGAGCCTCTGGGGCCAACGTCCTGACTTTC.